This T cell receptor beta chain was captured by sequencing in a study of identical twins' blood T cells. Notes on the study in general: Environmental influences on twin similarity could not be excluded.

TCRdb reanalysed the 5' RACE reads using MiXCR and keeps one entry per CDR3 protein. The repertoire consists of 300,000 to 400,000 distinct CDR3 sequences, with roughly 31% occurring once and the leading ten covering 6% to 7%. Germline CDR1 MNHNS, CDR2 SASEGT. The CDR3 totals 13 residues. V shed 4 bases and J shed 5 bases, with 9 bases lying between them. This clonotype showed up just a few times. The antigen remains unidentified. The chain joins TRBV6-1 to TRBJ1-5, with D unclear. The source is a woman aged 18-50 years in good health. Sequenced material: PBMCs. The CDR3 region is CASSGGLYQPQHF. The CDR3 region has the DNA TGTGCCAGCAGTGGGGGTTTATATCAGCCCCAGCATTTT.